This TCR beta chain originates from a study of regulatory T cells in long-lasting Graves disease. CDR3 size: 13 residues. Trimming removed 5 bases from V and 0 bases from J, with 11 bases in between. CDR1 is SQVTM and CDR2 is ANQGSEA in the germline V gene. This clonotype was counted many times. Sample time point: newly diagnosed GD, antithyroid drugs for less than 3 months. PBMC-derived RNA was used for the TCR library. According to the study, TCR beta libraries were built with iRepertoire HTBI primers and CDR3-region Arm-PCR. A single record per CDR3 protein comes from TCRdb applying MiXCR to the multiplex PCR reads. The sample has about 540,000 distinct CDR3 sequences, roughly 13% seen once. The sample was also reused in another study, on T cells in Graves' hyperthyroidism and ophthalmopathy. As that report states: Uncontrolled infection, other autoimmune disease, pregnancy or lactation excluded patients. The HTBI primer set served for first-round RT-PCR of the TCR CDR3.

This material consisted of peripheral blood mononuclear cells (PBMCs), taken at new diagnosis, from a patient treated with antithyroid drugs. V and J are TRBV29-1 and TRBJ2-7; D gene unclear. The TCR comes from a man aged 25-45 years with Graves disease. The CDR3 loop reads CSVTSTSSYEQYF. The CDR3 nucleotides are TGCAGCGTTACATCCACGAGCTCCTACGAGCAGTACTTC.